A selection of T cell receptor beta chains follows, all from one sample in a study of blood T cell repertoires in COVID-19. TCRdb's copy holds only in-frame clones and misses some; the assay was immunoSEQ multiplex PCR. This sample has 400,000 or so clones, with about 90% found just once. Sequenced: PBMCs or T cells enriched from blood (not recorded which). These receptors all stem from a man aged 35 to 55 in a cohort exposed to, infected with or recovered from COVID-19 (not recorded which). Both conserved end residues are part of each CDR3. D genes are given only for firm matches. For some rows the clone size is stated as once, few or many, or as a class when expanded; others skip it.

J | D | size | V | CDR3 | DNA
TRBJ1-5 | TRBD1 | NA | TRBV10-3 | CAISENRGGNQPQHF | TGTGCCATCAGTGAAAACAGGGGAGGTAATCAGCCCCAGCATTTT
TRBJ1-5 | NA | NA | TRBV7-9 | CASSLEGVSNQPQHF | TGTGCCAGCAGCTTAGAGGGAGTAAGCAATCAGCCCCAGCATTTT
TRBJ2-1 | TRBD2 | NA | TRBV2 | CASSGTSGTWEQFF | TGTGCCAGCAGTGGGACTAGCGGGACGTGGGAGCAGTTCTTC
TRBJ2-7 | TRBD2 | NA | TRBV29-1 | CSVQREAGHEQYF | TGCAGCGTTCAGCGGGAGGCCGGACACGAGCAGTACTTC
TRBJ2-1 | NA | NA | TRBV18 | CASSPGGTGAYNEQFF | TGTGCCAGCTCACCAGGGGGGACTGGGGCCTACAATGAGCAGTTCTTC
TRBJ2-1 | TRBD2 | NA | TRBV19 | CASSGYSGKYNEQFF | TGTGCCAGTAGCGGCTACAGCGGGAAATACAATGAGCAGTTCTTC
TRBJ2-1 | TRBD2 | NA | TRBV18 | CASSINRGTSGFNEQFF | TGTGCCAGCTCGATCAATCGTGGAACTAGCGGGTTCAATGAGCAGTTCTTC
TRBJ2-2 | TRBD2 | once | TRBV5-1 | CASSPRLANTGELFF | TGCGCCAGCAGCCCGAGACTAGCTAACACCGGGGAGCTGTTTTTT
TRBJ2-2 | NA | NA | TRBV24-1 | CATSDLSPPNTGELFF | TGTGCCACCAGTGATTTGAGCCCGCCGAACACCGGGGAGCTGTTTTTT
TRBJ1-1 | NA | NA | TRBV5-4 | CASNLGGGVGGTEAFF | TGTGCCAGCAACCTCGGGGGAGGCGTAGGTGGCACTGAAGCTTTCTTT
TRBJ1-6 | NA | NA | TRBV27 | CASSLRQFNSPLHF | TGTGCCAGCAGTTTACGACAGTTTAATTCACCCCTCCACTTT
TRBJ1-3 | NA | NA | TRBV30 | CAWSVLAQRGNTIYF | TGTGCCTGGAGTGTCCTGGCCCAGAGGGGAAACACCATATATTTT
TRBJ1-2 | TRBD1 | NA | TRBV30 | CAWSVKTGGADGYTF | TGTGCCTGGAGTGTAAAGACAGGGGGCGCTGATGGCTACACCTTC
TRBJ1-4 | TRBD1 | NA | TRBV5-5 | CASSFTGEPNEKLFF | TGTGCCAGCAGCTTTACAGGGGAGCCTAATGAAAAACTGTTTTTT
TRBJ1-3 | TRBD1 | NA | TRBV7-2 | CASSSRQGRGNTIYF | TGTGCCAGCAGCTCTCGACAGGGTCGAGGAAACACCATATATTTT
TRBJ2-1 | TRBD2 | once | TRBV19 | CASSPRASGRYNEQFF | TGTGCCAGTAGTCCCCGAGCTAGCGGGAGATACAATGAGCAGTTCTTC
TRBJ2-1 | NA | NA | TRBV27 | CATNRREDFRNEQFF | TGTGCCACCAACCGGAGGGAGGACTTTCGCAATGAGCAGTTCTTC
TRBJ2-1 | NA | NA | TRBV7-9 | CASSLVGAGARDNEQFF | TGTGCCAGCAGCTTAGTGGGCGCGGGGGCTCGGGACAATGAGCAGTTCTTC
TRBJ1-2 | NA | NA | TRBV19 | CASGETYRAEGTF | TGTGCCAGCGGGGAAACCTACAGGGCCGAGGGCACCTTC
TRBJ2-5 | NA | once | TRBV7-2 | CASSSQGTGGVETQYF | TGTGCCAGCAGCTCGCAGGGGACGGGAGGTGTCGAGACCCAGTACTTC
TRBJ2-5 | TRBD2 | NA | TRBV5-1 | CASSLSGGWETQYF | TGCGCCAGCAGCTTGAGCGGGGGATGGGAGACCCAGTACTTC
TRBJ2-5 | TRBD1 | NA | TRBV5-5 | CASSLGRGGRAETQYF | TGTGCCAGCAGCTTGGGAAGAGGGGGCAGGGCAGAGACCCAGTACTTC
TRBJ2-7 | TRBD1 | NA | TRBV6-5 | CASRTGASYEQYF | TGTGCCAGCCGGACAGGGGCGTCCTACGAGCAGTACTTC
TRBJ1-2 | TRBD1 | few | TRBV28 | CASSPTPGGGYGYTF | TGTGCCAGCAGCCCTACCCCAGGGGGCGGCTATGGCTACACCTTC
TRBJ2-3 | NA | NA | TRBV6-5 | CASSFGGGAPDTQYF | TGTGCCAGCAGTTTTGGAGGCGGGGCCCCAGATACGCAGTATTTT
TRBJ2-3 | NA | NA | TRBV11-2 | CASSSGGYTDTQYF | TGTGCCAGCAGCTCCGGAGGGTACACAGATACGCAGTATTTT
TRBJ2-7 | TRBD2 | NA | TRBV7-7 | CASSPRTSGSTEQYF | TGTGCCAGCAGCCCAAGGACTAGCGGGAGTACCGAGCAGTACTTC
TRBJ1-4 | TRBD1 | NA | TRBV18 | CASSGQEENEKLFF | TGTGCCAGCTCCGGACAGGAAGAGAATGAAAAACTGTTTTTT
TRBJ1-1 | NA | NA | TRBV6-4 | CASSATMNTEAFF | TGCGCCAGCAGTGCTACCATGAACACTGAAGCTTTCTTT
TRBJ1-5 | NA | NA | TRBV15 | CATSRDSLTRAGQPQHF | TGTGCCACCAGCAGAGATAGCCTTACTCGCGCCGGGCAGCCCCAGCATTTT
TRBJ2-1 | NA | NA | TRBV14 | CASSQVSLSSYNEQFF | TGTGCCAGCAGCCAAGTTTCCCTTAGCTCCTACAATGAGCAGTTCTTC
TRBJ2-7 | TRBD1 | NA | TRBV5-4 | CASSLGGQGSVEQYF | TGTGCCAGCAGCTTGGGGGGACAGGGGTCGGTAGAGCAGTACTTC
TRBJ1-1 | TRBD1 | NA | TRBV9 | CASSGDSTEAFF | TGTGCCAGCAGCGGGGACAGTACTGAAGCTTTCTTT
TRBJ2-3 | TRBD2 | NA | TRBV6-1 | CASSEDGTSGTDTQYF | TGTGCCAGCAGTGAAGATGGGACTAGCGGGACAGATACGCAGTATTTT
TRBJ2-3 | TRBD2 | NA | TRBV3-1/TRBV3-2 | CASSLRSGTIADTQYF | TGTGCCAGCAGCCTACGAAGCGGGACTATAGCAGATACGCAGTATTTT
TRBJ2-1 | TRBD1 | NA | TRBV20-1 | CSATDRDNEQFF | TGCAGTGCTACTGACAGGGACAATGAGCAGTTCTTC
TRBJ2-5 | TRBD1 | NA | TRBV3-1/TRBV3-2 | CASSQDSGQGETQYF | TGTGCCAGCAGCCAAGATTCGGGACAGGGAGAGACCCAGTACTTC
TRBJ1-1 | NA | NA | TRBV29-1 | CSGRDHTEAFF | TGCAGCGGGAGGGACCACACTGAAGCTTTCTTT
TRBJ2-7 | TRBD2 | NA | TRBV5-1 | CASTSGTRSTYEQYF | TGCGCCAGCACCTCTGGGACTAGATCAACCTACGAGCAGTACTTC
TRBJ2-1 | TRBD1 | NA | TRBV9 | CASSVGGTGPYNEQFF | TGTGCCAGCAGCGTAGGTGGGACAGGACCTTACAATGAGCAGTTCTTC
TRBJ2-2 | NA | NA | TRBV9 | CASSVRGTGELFF | TGTGCCAGCAGCGTGCGGGGCACCGGGGAGCTGTTTTTT
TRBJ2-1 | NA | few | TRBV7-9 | CASSQLVYNEQFF | TGTGCCAGCAGCCAACTAGTTTACAATGAGCAGTTCTTC
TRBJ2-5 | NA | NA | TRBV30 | CAWSVQGLREETQYF | TGTGCCTGGAGTGTACAAGGATTGAGGGAAGAGACCCAGTACTTC
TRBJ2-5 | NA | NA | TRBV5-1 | CASSSEGGETQYF | TGCGCCAGCAGCTCGGAGGGCGGGGAGACCCAGTACTTC
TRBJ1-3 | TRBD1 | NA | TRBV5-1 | CASSQGQELGTGNTIYF | TGCGCCAGCAGCCAGGGACAGGAACTGGGGACGGGAAACACCATATATTTT
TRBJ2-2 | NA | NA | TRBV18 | CASSPPGEGTGELFF | TGTGCCAGCTCACCGCCGGGAGAGGGAACCGGGGAGCTGTTTTTT
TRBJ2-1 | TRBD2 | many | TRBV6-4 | CASSDRAGENNEQFF | TGTGCCAGCAGTGACCGGGCGGGAGAAAACAATGAGCAGTTCTTC
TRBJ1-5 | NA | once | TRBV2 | CASSEGGSNQPQHF | TGTGCCAGCAGTGAGGGGGGGAGCAATCAGCCCCAGCATTTT
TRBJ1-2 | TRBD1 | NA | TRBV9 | CASRGGDRGQDYGYTF | TGTGCCAGCAGGGGAGGGGACAGGGGGCAAGACTATGGCTACACCTTC
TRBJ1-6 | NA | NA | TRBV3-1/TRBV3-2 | CASSQVSGWNSPLHF | TGTGCCAGCAGCCAAGTTTCGGGGTGGAATTCACCCCTCCACTTT
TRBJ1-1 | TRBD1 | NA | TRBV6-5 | CSTGRGNTEAFF | TGTTCGACAGGGCGGGGGAACACTGAAGCTTTCTTT
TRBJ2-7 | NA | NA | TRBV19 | CASSFASSYEQYF | TGTGCCAGTAGTTTCGCCAGCTCCTACGAGCAGTACTTC